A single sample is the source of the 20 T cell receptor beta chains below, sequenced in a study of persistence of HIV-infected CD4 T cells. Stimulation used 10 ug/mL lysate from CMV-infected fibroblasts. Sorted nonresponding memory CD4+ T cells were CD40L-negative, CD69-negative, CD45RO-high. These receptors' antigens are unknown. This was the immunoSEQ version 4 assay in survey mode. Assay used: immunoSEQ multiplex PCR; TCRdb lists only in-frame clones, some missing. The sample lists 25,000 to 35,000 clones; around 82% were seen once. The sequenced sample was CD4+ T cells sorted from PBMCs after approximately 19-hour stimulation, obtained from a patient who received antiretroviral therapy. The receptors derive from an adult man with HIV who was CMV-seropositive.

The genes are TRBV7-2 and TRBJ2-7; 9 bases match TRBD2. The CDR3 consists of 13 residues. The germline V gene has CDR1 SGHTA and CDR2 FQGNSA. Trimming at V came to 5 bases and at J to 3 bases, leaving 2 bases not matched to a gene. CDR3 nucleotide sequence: TGTGCCAGCAGCCCAGCGGGGGGCTACGAGCAGTACTTC. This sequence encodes CASSPAGGYEQYF.

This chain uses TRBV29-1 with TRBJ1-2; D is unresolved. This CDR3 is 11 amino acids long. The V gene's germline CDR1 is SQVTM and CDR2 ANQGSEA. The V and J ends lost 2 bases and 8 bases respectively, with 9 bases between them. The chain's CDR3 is CSVENWSGYTF. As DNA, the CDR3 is TGCAGCGTTGAAAACTGGTCAGGCTACACCTTC.

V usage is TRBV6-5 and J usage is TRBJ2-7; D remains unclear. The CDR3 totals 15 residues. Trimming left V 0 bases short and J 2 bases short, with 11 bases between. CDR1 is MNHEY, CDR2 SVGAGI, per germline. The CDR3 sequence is CASSYSRGRAYEQYF. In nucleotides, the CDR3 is TGTGCCAGCAGTTACTCGCGAGGTAGGGCCTACGAGCAGTACTTC.

The CDR3 sequence is CASTPDRVRTEAFF. The CDR3 DNA is TGTGCCAGCACCCCTGACAGGGTCAGGACTGAAGCTTTCTTT. V gene TRBV28 combines with J gene TRBJ1-1; 7 bases align to TRBD1. The CDR3 runs 14 residues. Germline V lookup: CDR1 MDHEN, CDR2 SYDVKM. Germline trimming cut 7 bases from V and 5 bases from J; bases unmatched to any gene: 10.

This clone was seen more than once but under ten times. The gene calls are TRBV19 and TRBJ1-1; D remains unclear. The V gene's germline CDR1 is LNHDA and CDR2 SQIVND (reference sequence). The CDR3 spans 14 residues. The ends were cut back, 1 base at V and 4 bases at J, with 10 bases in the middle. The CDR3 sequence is CASSIGREATEAFF. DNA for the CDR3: TGTGCCAGTAGTATAGGTCGGGAGGCCACTGAAGCTTTCTTT. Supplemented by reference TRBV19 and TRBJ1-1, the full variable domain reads DGGITQSPKYLFRKEGQNVTLSCEQNLNHDAMYWYRQDPGQGLRLIYYSQIVNDFQKGDIAEGYSVSREKKESFPLTVTSAQKNPTAFYLCASSIGREATEAFFGQGTRLTVV.

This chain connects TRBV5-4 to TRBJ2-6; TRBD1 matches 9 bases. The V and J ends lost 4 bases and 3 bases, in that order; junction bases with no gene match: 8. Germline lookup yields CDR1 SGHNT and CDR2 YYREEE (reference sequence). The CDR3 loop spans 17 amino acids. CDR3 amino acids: CASSTGTGFVGANVLTF. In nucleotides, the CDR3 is TGTGCCAGCAGCACCGGGACAGGGTTTGTTGGGGCCAACGTCCTGACTTTC.

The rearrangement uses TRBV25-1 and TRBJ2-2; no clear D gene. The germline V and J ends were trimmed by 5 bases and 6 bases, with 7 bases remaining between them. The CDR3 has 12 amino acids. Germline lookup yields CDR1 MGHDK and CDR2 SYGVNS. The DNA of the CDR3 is TGTGCCAGCAGTAACTGGGCCGGGGAGCTGTTTTTT. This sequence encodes CASSNWAGELFF.

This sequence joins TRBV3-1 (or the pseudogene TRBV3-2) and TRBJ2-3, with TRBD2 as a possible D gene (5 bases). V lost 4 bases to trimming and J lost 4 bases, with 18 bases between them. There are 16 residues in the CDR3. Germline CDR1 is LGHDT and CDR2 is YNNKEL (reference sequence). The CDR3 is CASSLRSAGEADTQYF. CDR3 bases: TGTGCCAGCAGCCTCCGGTCCGCGGGTGAGGCAGATACGCAGTATTTT.

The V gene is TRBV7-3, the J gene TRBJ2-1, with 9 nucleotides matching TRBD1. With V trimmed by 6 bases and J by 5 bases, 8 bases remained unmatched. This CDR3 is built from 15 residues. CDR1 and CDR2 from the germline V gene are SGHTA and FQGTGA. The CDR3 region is CASSSSHRGHNEQFF. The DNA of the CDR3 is TGTGCCAGCAGTTCTTCCCACAGGGGGCACAATGAGCAGTTCTTC.

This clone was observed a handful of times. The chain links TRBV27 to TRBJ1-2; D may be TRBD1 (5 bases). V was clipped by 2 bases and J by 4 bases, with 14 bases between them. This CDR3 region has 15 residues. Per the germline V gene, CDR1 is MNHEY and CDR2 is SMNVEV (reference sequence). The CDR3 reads CASSLGQGNGYGYTF. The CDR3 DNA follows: TGTGCCAGCAGTTTAGGGCAGGGTAATGGCTATGGCTACACCTTC.

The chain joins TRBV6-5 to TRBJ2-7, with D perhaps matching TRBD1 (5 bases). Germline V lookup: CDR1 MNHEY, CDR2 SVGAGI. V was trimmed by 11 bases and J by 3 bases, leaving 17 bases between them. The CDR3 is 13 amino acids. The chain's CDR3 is CAAGDRPFYEQYF. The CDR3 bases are TGTGCCGCAGGCGACAGACCTTTCTACGAGCAGTACTTC.

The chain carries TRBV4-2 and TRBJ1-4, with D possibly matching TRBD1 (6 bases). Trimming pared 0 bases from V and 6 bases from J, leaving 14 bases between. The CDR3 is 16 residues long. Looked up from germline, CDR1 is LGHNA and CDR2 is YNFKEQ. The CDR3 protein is CASSQDVTGGDEKLFF. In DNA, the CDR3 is TGTGCCAGCAGCCAAGACGTAACGGGGGGCGATGAAAAACTGTTTTTT.

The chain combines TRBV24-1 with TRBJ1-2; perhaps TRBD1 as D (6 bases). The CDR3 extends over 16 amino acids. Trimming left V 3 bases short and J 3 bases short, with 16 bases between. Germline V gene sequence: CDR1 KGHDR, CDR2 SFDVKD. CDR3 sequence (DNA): TGTGCCACCAGTGATATGACCCTAGGGGGACACTATGGCTACACCTTC. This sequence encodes CATSDMTLGGHYGYTF.

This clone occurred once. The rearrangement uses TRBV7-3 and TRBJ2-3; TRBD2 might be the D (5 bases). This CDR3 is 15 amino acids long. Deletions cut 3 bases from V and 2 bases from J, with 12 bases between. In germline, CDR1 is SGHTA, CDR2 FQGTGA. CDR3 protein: CASSFRDSFTDTQYF. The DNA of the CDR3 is TGTGCCAGCAGCTTCCGGGATTCCTTCACAGATACGCAGTATTTT.

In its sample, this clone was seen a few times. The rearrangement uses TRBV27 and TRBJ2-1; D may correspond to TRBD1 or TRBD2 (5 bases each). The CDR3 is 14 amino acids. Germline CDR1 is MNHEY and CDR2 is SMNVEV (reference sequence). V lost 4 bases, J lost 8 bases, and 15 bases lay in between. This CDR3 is CASSWSGVGDEQFF. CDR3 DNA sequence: TGTGCCAGCAGTTGGTCCGGGGTAGGGGATGAGCAGTTCTTC.

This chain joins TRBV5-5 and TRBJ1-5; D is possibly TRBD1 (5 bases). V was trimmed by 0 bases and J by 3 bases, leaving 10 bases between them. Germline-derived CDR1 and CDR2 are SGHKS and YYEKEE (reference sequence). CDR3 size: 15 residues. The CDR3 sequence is CASSLGQYFNQPQHF. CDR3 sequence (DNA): TGTGCCAGCAGCTTGGGACAGTACTTCAATCAGCCCCAGCATTTT.

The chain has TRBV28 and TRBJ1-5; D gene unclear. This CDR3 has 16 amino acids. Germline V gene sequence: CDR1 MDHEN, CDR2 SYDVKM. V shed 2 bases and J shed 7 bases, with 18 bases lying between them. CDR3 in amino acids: CASSLIGRTANQPQHF. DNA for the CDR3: TGTGCCAGCAGTTTAATCGGCAGGACGGCAAACCAGCCCCAGCATTTT.

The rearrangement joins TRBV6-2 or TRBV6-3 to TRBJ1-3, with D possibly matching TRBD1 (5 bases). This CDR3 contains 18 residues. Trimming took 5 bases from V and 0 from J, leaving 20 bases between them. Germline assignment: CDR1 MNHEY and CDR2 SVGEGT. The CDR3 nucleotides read TGTGCCAGCAGTACGACAGTGAGCGCCTCCAGCTCTGGAAACACCATATATTTT. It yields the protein CASSTTVSASSSGNTIYF.

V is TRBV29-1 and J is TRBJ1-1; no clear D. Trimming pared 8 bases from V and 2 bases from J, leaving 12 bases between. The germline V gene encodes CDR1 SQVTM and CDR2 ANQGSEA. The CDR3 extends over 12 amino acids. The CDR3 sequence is CSPRRSNTEAFF. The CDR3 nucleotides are TGCAGCCCCCGACGCAGTAACACTGAAGCTTTCTTT.

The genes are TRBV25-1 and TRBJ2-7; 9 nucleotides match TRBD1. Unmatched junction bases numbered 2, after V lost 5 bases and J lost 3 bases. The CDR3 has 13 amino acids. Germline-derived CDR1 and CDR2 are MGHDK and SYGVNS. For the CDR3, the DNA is TGTGCCAGCAGTAGACAGGGGGGCTACGAGCAGTACTTC. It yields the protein CASSRQGGYEQYF.